This T cell receptor beta chain was found in a study of shared clonotypes between healthy human individuals. CD8 cells regarded as naive lacked CD45RO, were positively chosen for CCR7, and omitted terminally differentiated effector memory CD45RA+ cells. For each subset, genomic DNA was distributed in equal portions over several immunoSEQ plates. TCRdb's copy holds only in-frame clones and misses some; the assay was immunoSEQ multiplex PCR. The sample yields about 2.1 million clones, around 93% seen once. V lost 5 bases, J lost 5 bases, and 16 bases lay in between. Germline CDR1 and CDR2: SEHNR and FQNEAQ (reference sequence). The CDR3 consists of 14 residues.

This chain connects TRBV7-9 to TRBJ2-7; D is undetermined. The sequenced sample consisted of naive CD8+ T cells from PBMCs. This TCR was recovered from a man in his late teens or twenties in good health. Some clones in this sample may be carry-over from other donors' samples. CDR3 in DNA: TGTGCCAGCAGCCCCGCCTCGCGGTCCCACGAGCAGTACTTC. Translation gives CASSPASRSHEQYF.